The sequence of this T cell receptor beta chain was determined in a study of identical twins listed by TCRdb under 2016. Background for the entire study: To test whether fetal clonotypes persist, the study used deep sequencing on TCR alpha and beta repertoires from monozygotic twins, unrelated adults of various ages, and cord blood. Replicate twin experiments were performed at different times using different library preparation protocols to rule out contamination. On the study overall, not on this receptor specifically: Fewer insertions were carried by abundant cord blood beta clonotypes, a similar but weaker trend appeared in young adult naive repertoires, and no such trend appeared in memory repertoires. Invariant T cells such as MAIT and iNKT could partly confound zero-insertion analyses, although diverse VJ usage argued against such confounding for most clonotypes. Because the same donors could not be followed over many years, the conclusions relied on cross-sectional statistical analysis. In monozygotic twins, recombination models systematically underestimated out-of-frame TCR alpha sharing, but the models matched the sharing seen between unrelated individuals. In beta out-of-frame sequences, excess twin sharing was weaker, because having fewer shared sequences lowered the signal-to-noise ratio. Out-of-frame TCR alpha sequences shared between twins showed an excess of low generation-probability sequences compared with coincidental sharing between unrelated individuals.

All donors were healthy Caucasians. The study also sequenced three unrelated non-twin adults: a male aged 18 to 30, a male aged 50 to 60 and a female aged 50 to 60. Miltenyi CD45RO+ enrichment and human naive T-cell isolation kits were used to isolate memory (CD45RO+) and naive T cells from PBMC. This clonotype was observed a few times. Its antigen target is currently unknown. No base quality values were provided; no much bigger clone lies one nucleotide off. To prepare the library, 5' RACE was applied. Sequencer: Illumina HiSeq 2000. A universal primer binding site was added through template switching, and the final cDNA carried a unique molecular identifier so that TCR cDNA molecules could be counted accurately. Specific primers in the conserved constant-segment region were used to synthesize first-strand cDNA for TCR alpha and beta chains. Each cDNA library was double barcoded, with a SMART-Mk sample barcode plus Illumina barcodes, to control for contamination. TruSeq adapter sequences, together with Illumina sample barcodes, were added in two successive PCR steps. TCR alpha and beta cDNA libraries were sequenced on the Illumina HiSeq platform with custom primers. Per the original workflow: MiGEC was used to process raw reads and extract unique molecular identifiers, and MiXCR was used to find CDR3 positions. For each individual, recombination models were inferred using an EM algorithm with the repgenHMM and IGoR tools. The analysis of shared clonotypes was done with the tcR package in R, with sharing normalized by the product of cloneset sizes. Out-of-frame nonproductive sequences were analyzed to study raw recombination free of thymic and clonal selection effects. The raw public reads went through TCRdb reprocessing: fastp at Q25, MiXCR clone calling, in-frame beta chains kept. For every CDR3 protein sequence, its rows merge into one entry that carries the most common genes and DNA. In this record, the V and J calls reflect TCRdb's handling and not the investigators' own analysis. The sample includes approximately 670,000 distinct CDR3 sequences, with over 5% observed a single time. The ten most abundant clones make up 1.5% to 2% of the sample.

The cysteine opens and the phenylalanine closes a CDR3 of 14 amino acids. The DNA shown is the 42-base CDR3, in frame from base 1. The germline V gene specifies MNHEY as CDR1 and SVGEGT as CDR2. V is pruned by 2 bases and J by 8 bases, leaving 3 bases of the junction without a gene match. The material sequenced was naive T cells sorted from blood. According to the study, the label for this sample's cell subset or site signals: cells isolated with a human naive T-cell isolation kit. The rearranged segments are TRBV6-2 or TRBV6-3 and TRBJ1-5; 10 central bases correspond to TRBD1. The sequence was collected from a young man in good health. The nucleotide sequence reads as follows: TGTGCCAGCAGTTACGGGACAGGGGTCAAGCCCCAGCATTTT. Translated, this is CASSYGTGVKPQHF.